These 4 T cell receptor beta chains originate from one sample sequenced in a study of CD8 T cells in Susac syndrome. About 0.5 to 1 ug RNA was reverse transcribed with random hexamers. TCRdb passed the immunoSEQ multiplex PCR reads through MiXCR, listing each CDR3 protein once. The sample has approximately 120,000 distinct CDR3 sequences, under 95% seen once. Specimen: CD8+ T cells from PBMCs. These receptors were collected from a human donor in good health.

The chain recombines TRBV7-3 with TRBJ2-5; D is undetermined. The CDR3 runs to 13 residues. V lost 2 bases and J 0 bases, leaving 4 bases between the germline ends. The germline V gene encodes CDR1 SGHTA and CDR2 FQGTGA. As DNA, the CDR3 is TGTGCCAGCAGCTTAGAGAACCAAGAGACCCAGTACTTC. It codes for CASSLENQETQYF.

This sequence joins TRBV19 and TRBJ1-1; 9 nucleotides agree with TRBD1. Looked up from germline, CDR1 is LNHDA and CDR2 is SQIVND (reference sequence). The V segment lost 10 bases and the J segment 2 bases; nucleotides outside the gene matches: 8. CDR3 length: 14 residues. CDR3 in amino acids: CAIRTGQGNTEAFF. The DNA of the CDR3 is TGTGCCATCCGAACGGGACAGGGCAACACTGAAGCTTTCTTT.

The chain carries TRBV20-1 and TRBJ1-5, with a tentative D call TRBD1 (6 bases). This CDR3 contains 14 residues. Deletions cut 6 bases from V and 5 bases from J, with 17 bases between. The germline CDR1 and CDR2 sequences are DFQATT and SNEGSKA (reference sequence). The CDR3 sequence: CSAGGAGGDQPQHF. The CDR3 DNA sequence: TGCAGTGCCGGAGGTGCGGGGGGCGATCAGCCCCAGCATTTT.

The chain couples TRBV14 to TRBJ2-1; possibly TRBD1 or TRBD2 for D (5 bases each). Trimming took 4 bases from V and 3 from J, leaving 13 bases between them. Germline assignment: CDR1 SGHDN and CDR2 FVKESK. The CDR3 is made up of 15 amino acids. The CDR3 DNA follows: TGTGCCAGCAGCCCACGACTGGGGGTCTACAATGAGCAGTTCTTC. It encodes CASSPRLGVYNEQFF. The whole variable domain, remainder taken from reference TRBV14 and TRBJ2-1, is EAGVTQFPSHSVIEKGQTVTLRCDPISGHDNLYWYRRVMGKEIKFLLHFVKESKQDESGMPNNRFLAERTGGTYSTLKVQPAELEDSGVYFCASSPRLGVYNEQFFGPGTRLTVL.